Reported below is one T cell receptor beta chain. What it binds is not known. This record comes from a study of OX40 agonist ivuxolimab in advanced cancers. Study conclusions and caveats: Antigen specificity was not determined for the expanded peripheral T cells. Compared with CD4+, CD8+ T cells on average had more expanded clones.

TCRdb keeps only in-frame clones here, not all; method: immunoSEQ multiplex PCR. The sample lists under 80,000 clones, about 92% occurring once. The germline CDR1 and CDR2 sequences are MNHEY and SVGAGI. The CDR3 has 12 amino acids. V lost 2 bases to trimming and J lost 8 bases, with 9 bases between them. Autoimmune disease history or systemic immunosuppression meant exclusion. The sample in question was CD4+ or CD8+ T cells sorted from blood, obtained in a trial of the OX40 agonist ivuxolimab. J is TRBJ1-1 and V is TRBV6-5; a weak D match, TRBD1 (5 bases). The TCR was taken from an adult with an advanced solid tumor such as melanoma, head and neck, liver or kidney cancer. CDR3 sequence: CASSYGGAEAFF. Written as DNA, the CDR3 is TGTGCCAGCAGTTACGGAGGGGCCGAAGCTTTCTTT.